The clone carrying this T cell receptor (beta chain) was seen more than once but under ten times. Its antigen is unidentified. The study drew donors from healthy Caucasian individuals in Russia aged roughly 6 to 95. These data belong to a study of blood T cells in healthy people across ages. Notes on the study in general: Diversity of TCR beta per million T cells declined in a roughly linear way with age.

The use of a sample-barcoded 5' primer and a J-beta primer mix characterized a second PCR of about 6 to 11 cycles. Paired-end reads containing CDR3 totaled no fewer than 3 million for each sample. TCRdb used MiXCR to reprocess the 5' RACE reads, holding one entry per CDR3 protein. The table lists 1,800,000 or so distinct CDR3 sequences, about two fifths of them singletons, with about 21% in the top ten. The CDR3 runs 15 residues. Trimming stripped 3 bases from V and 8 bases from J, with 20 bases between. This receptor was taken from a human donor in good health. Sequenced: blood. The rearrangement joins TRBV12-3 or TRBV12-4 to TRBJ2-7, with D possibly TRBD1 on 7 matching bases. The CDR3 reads CASSFGGTEYPQQYF. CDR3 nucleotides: TGTGCCAGCAGTTTCGGAGGGACAGAATACCCCCAGCAGTACTTC.